These 11 T cell receptor beta chains were sequenced from one sample in a study of blood T cell repertoires in COVID-19. This table comes from immunoSEQ multiplex PCR, and its TCRdb copy is limited to in-frame clones, with some not included. The sample lists about 50,000 clones, approximately 83% occurring once. The material sequenced was peripheral blood. The receptors stem from a man aged 35-49 years with acute or convalescent COVID-19.

The chain employs TRBV2 and TRBJ2-1; no clear D gene. Trimming cost V 4 bases and J 5 bases, with 9 bases left between them. The CDR3 runs 13 residues. Germline V gene lookup returns CDR1 SNHLY and CDR2 FYNNEI. Written as DNA, the CDR3 is TGTGCCAGCAGTGGGTTGCAGGACAATGAGCAGTTCTTC. Translated, it gives CASSGLQDNEQFF.

The V gene is TRBV30, the J gene TRBJ1-6; no definite D call. Germline CDR1 and CDR2: GTSNPN and SVGIG (reference sequence). The CDR3 has 15 amino acids. V was cut by 3 bases and J by 0 bases, with 9 bases left in between. The CDR3: CAWSPGSSYNSPLHF. CDR3 coding DNA: TGTGCCTGGAGCCCGGGAAGCTCCTATAATTCACCCCTCCACTTT.

This CDR3 is CASGLVEGSPSGNTIYF. Written as DNA, the CDR3 is TGTGCTAGTGGTTTAGTAGAGGGCAGTCCCTCTGGAAACACCATATATTTT. The chain carries TRBV12-5 and TRBJ1-3; D gene uncertain. V was cut by 3 bases and J by 0 bases, with 15 bases left in between. This CDR3 comprises 17 residues. Germline loops: CDR1 LGHNT, CDR2 FRNRAP. The variable domain in full, completed from reference TRBV12-5 and TRBJ1-3, reads DARVTQTPRHKVTEMGQEVTMRCQPILGHNTVFWYRQTMMQGLELLAYFRNRAPLDDSGMPKDRFSAEMPDATLATLKIQPSEPRDSAVYFCASGLVEGSPSGNTIYFGEGSWLTVV.

In the case of this clone: Other DNA sequences of this sample code for an identical CDR3. The V call is TRBV5-1, the J call TRBJ1-6; D is ambiguous. This CDR3 has 13 amino acids. The germline V and J ends were trimmed by 0 bases and 10 bases, with 8 bases remaining between them. Germline V gives CDR1 SGHRS, CDR2 YFSETQ. Here the CDR3 DNA reads TGCGCCAGCAGCTTGGACTTGGAGTCACCCCTCCACTTT. It specifies CASSLDLESPLHF.

This chain uses TRBV3-1 (or the pseudogene TRBV3-2) with TRBJ2-7; D gene ambiguous. V was shortened by 1 base and J by 1 base, with 11 bases between the two germline ends. This CDR3 spans 15 amino acids. Germline values: CDR1 LGHDT, CDR2 YNNKEL (reference sequence). The CDR3 DNA reads as TGTGCCAGCAGCCAAGTCCCCACATCATCCTACGAGCAGTACGTC. Translating gives CASSQVPTSSYEQYV.

The rearrangement links TRBV10-3 to TRBJ2-3; TRBD1 agrees at 7 bases. V lost 6 bases and J lost 4; bases outside the gene matches: 16. Per germline, CDR1 ENHRY and CDR2 SYGVKD. This CDR3 has 17 amino acids. DNA for the CDR3: TGTGCCATCAGGGACCCCCGACAGGGCTGGGGGCCAGATACGCAGTATTTT. It is translated as CAIRDPRQGWGPDTQYF.

This chain joins TRBV5-5 and TRBJ1-1, with 7 bases lining up with TRBD1. This CDR3 has 13 residues. J gave up 7 bases and V 4 bases, and 7 bases lay outside the gene matches. The germline V gene encodes CDR1 SGHKS and CDR2 YYEKEE (reference sequence). The CDR3 reads CASSPPRDSEAFF. DNA of the CDR3: TGTGCCAGCAGCCCCCCGAGGGACAGTGAAGCTTTCTTT.

The CDR3: CATSDASGRASTDTQYF. The CDR3 region has the DNA TGTGCCACCAGTGATGCAAGCGGGAGGGCTAGCACAGATACGCAGTATTTT. The chain joins TRBV24-1 to TRBJ2-3, with 10 bases that match TRBD2. Germline-derived CDR1 and CDR2 are KGHDR and SFDVKD. The trim removed 3 bases at V and 0 bases at J, leaving 5 bases unmatched. The CDR3 sequence is 17 residues long.

V usage is TRBV6-5 and J usage is TRBJ1-6, with D maybe TRBD1 (6 bases). V gave up 4 bases and J gave up 10 bases, with 8 bases separating them. The CDR3 is 12 residues long. Germline V CDR1 and CDR2: MNHEY, SVGAGI. The CDR3: CASSSGVSPLHF. The CDR3 DNA is TGTGCCAGCAGTTCAGGGGTCTCACCCCTCCACTTT.

The CDR3 region is CAWSRWSSYEQYF. DNA for the CDR3: TGTGCCTGGAGTCGGTGGAGCTCCTACGAGCAGTACTTC. The genes are TRBV30 and TRBJ2-7; no definite D call. CDR1 and CDR2 (germline): GTSNPN, SVGIG (reference sequence). The CDR3 spans 13 residues. V lost 2 bases to trimming and J lost 0 bases, with 8 bases between them.

The chain couples TRBV11-2 to TRBJ1-6; TRBD1 might be the D (6 bases). V was pared by 2 bases and J by 7 bases, with 6 bases between. This CDR3 comprises 13 residues. Germline V gene sequence: CDR1 SGHAT, CDR2 FQNNGV. CDR3 loop: CASSLTGNSPLHF. CDR3 nucleotide sequence: TGTGCCAGCAGCTTAACAGGGAATTCACCCCTCCACTTT.